The 5 T cell receptor beta chains presented below share a single source sample, sequenced in a study of blood T cell repertoires in COVID-19. Using immunoSEQ multiplex PCR, the repertoire was profiled, and TCRdb retains in-frame clones only, with some absent. The sample includes 200,000 to 300,000 clones, roughly four fifths of them seen just once. Material for sequencing was peripheral blood. These receptors originate from a woman between 70 and 85 years old with acute or convalescent COVID-19.

The chain employs TRBV6-5 and TRBJ1-2; possible D gene TRBD1, 6 bases. Trimming left V 2 bases short and J 8 bases short, with 12 bases between. Germline V gives CDR1 MNHEY, CDR2 SVGAGI. CDR3 length: 13 residues. CDR3 sequence: CASSYPTGRGYTF. CDR3 DNA: TGTGCCAGCAGTTACCCGACAGGCCGAGGCTACACCTTC.

The chain employs TRBV6-2 or TRBV6-3 and TRBJ1-5; 8 bases are a match to TRBD1. Germline CDR1 reads MNHEY; CDR2 reads SVGEGT. The CDR3 covers 15 residues. Germline trimming cut 0 bases from V and 9 bases from J; bases unmatched to any gene: 7. The chain's CDR3 is CASSYSTQGDLPQHF. For the CDR3, the DNA is TGTGCCAGCAGTTACTCGACACAGGGGGACCTGCCCCAGCATTTT.

This clone was seen a few times. Within the sample, other DNA sequences also encode this same CDR3. This rearrangement joins TRBV4-3 to TRBJ1-5, with D unresolved. Germline lookup yields CDR1 LGHNA and CDR2 YSLEER. The CDR3 has 13 amino acids. Trimming removed 0 bases from V and 6 bases from J, with 6 bases in between. The CDR3 loop is CASSQDRGQPQHF. The CDR3 DNA reads as TGCGCCAGCAGCCAAGATCGAGGTCAGCCCCAGCATTTT.

The rearrangement links TRBV4-2 to TRBJ1-1; D not resolved. The germline CDR1 and CDR2 sequences are LGHNA and YNFKEQ. The CDR3 length is 15 residues. V lost 1 base and J 1 base, leaving 10 bases between the germline ends. The CDR3 protein is CASSQVVGGNTEAFF. CDR3 nucleotide sequence: TGTGCCAGCAGCCAAGTTGTCGGAGGGAACACTGAAGCTTTCTTT.

This clone showed up just a few times. The chain links TRBV28 to TRBJ1-6, with D maybe TRBD1 (5 bases). This CDR3 spans 16 amino acids. In germline, CDR1 is MDHEN, CDR2 SYDVKM. Trimming left V 5 bases short and J 0 bases short, with 11 bases between. The CDR3 region has the DNA TGTGCCAGCAGTCCAAGGACAAGCTCCTATAATTCACCCCTCCACTTT. It yields the protein CASSPRTSSYNSPLHF.